These 21 T cell receptor beta chains share one sample of origin, sequenced in a study of T-cell memory formation after mild COVID-19. TCRdb reprocessed the 5' RACE reads via MiXCR and lists one record per CDR3 protein. Of roughly 110,000 distinct CDR3 sequences listed, about a fifth are singletons. Sequenced sample: PBMCs or a T cell subset sorted from them (not recorded which). The receptors originated from a man younger than 35 who had mild COVID-19 (a few samples of this study predate the infection). Cell type and time point are not known.

This chain uses TRBV5-1 with TRBJ2-7; tentative D call: TRBD1 (5 bases). CDR1 is SGHRS, CDR2 YFSETQ, per germline. V lost 7 bases and J 3 bases, leaving 11 bases between the germline ends. The CDR3 is 12 residues long. In nucleotides, the CDR3 is TGCGCCAGCCGCTCAGGGTACTACGAGCAGTACTTC. This sequence encodes CASRSGYYEQYF.

This clonotype was counted a few times. V is TRBV9 and J is TRBJ2-1; possible D gene TRBD1, 5 bases. Germline values: CDR1 SGDLS, CDR2 YYNGEE. The CDR3 has 15 amino acids. V gave up 2 bases and J gave up 0 bases, with 9 bases separating them. The CDR3 DNA reads as TGTGCCAGCAGCGTTTGGGGCAGCTCCTACAATGAGCAGTTCTTC. Translating gives CASSVWGSSYNEQFF.

In its sample, this clonotype ranks as large. The chain carries TRBV27 and TRBJ2-7, with TRBD2 matching 8 bases. The CDR3 extends over 15 amino acids. Trimming cost V 1 base and J 1 base; bases outside gene matches: 3. Germline lookup yields CDR1 MNHEY and CDR2 SMNVEV (reference sequence). CDR3 bases: TGTGCCAGCAGTTTATTAGCGGGGTCTTCCTACGAGCAGTACTTC. It translates to CASSLLAGSSYEQYF.

The CDR3 is CASSTDRVSSYNEQFF. DNA of the CDR3: TGTGCCAGCAGCACGGACAGGGTAAGCTCCTACAATGAGCAGTTCTTC. J is TRBJ2-1 and V is TRBV12-3 or TRBV12-4; 8 nucleotides match TRBD1. J gave up 0 bases and V 6 bases, and 7 bases lay outside the gene matches. CDR3 size: 16 residues.

This clonotype was detected only a few times. This chain connects TRBV6-6 to TRBJ2-7; D tentatively fits TRBD1 or TRBD2 (5 bases each). CDR3 size: 14 residues. CDR1 and CDR2 (germline): MNHNY, SVGAGI (reference sequence). The V end was cut by 2 bases, the J end by 2 bases, with 10 bases between. CDR3 protein: CASSYRDGTYEQYV. As DNA, the CDR3 is TGTGCCAGCAGTTACCGGGACGGCACCTACGAGCAGTACGTC.

The genes are TRBV4-1 and TRBJ2-7; a weak D match, TRBD1 (6 bases). Trimming took off 0 bases at V and 3 bases at J, with 6 bases between the two ends. The CDR3 length is 13 residues. The germline gives CDR1 MGHRA, CDR2 YSYEKL. The chain's CDR3 is CASSQEQGYEQYF. The CDR3 DNA follows: TGCGCCAGCAGCCAAGAACAGGGCTACGAGCAGTACTTC.

This sequence joins TRBV6-2 or TRBV6-3 and TRBJ1-3; 7 nucleotides align to TRBD1. There are 14 residues in the CDR3. Germline values: CDR1 MNHEY, CDR2 SVGEGT. Trimming removed 7 bases from V and 7 bases from J; junction bases left unmatched: 10. In DNA, the CDR3 is TGTGCCAGCACCGTCGACAGGGATATGAACACCATATATTTT. Residues: CASTVDRDMNTIYF.

This clonotype was seen a single time. One junction end disagrees with the germline gene, perhaps due to a read error. The J gene is TRBJ1-1, the V gene TRBV9; no definite D call. The germline CDR1 and CDR2 sequences are SGDLS and YYNGEE. This CDR3 comprises 14 residues. The CDR3 loop reads CASSVGSTNTEALF. CDR3 in DNA: TGTGCCAGCAGCGTGGGCAGCACGAACACTGAAGCTTTATTT.

The table lists this clonotype with many counts. The CDR3 here is CASSLIFPGQTNTGELFF. CDR3 bases: TGTGCCAGCAGTTTAATCTTCCCGGGACAGACGAACACCGGGGAGCTGTTTTTT. The J gene is TRBJ2-2, the V gene TRBV28; 7 bases match TRBD1. Trimming cost V 2 bases and J 0 bases; bases outside gene matches: 9. The V gene's germline CDR1 is MDHEN and CDR2 SYDVKM. This CDR3 has 18 residues.

This clonotype has a handful of counts. The chain employs TRBV6-5 and TRBJ2-7; D is perhaps TRBD1 (6 bases). The CDR3 consists of 14 residues. In germline, CDR1 is MNHEY, CDR2 SVGAGI. Trimming removed 5 bases at V and 3 bases at J, with 14 bases between. CDR3 residues: CASSLPGQHYEQYF. As DNA, the CDR3 is TGTGCCAGCAGTCTTCCCGGACAGCACTACGAGCAGTACTTC.

This chain links TRBV20-1 with TRBJ1-1, with no clear D. This CDR3 has 13 amino acids. Germline V gene sequence: CDR1 DFQATT, CDR2 SNEGSKA (reference sequence). Trimming took off 6 bases at V and 1 base at J, with 12 bases between the two ends. The CDR3 region is CSAPSVANTEAFF. CDR3 sequence (DNA): TGCAGTGCCCCCAGTGTGGCGAACACTGAAGCTTTCTTT.

This clonotype has a handful of counts. No DNA is shown, since the ends of the CDR3 on it are uncertain; the CDR3 is the one TCRdb lists. The chain has TRBV6-2 or TRBV6-3 and TRBJ2-7; the listed D gene, TRBD2, was not tested against the DNA. The CDR3 comprises 15 residues, both ends counted. The germline gives CDR1 MNHEY, CDR2 SVGEGT. CDR3 in amino acids: CASSSSGQSSYEQYF.

The J gene is TRBJ1-2, the V gene TRBV7-9; tentative D call: TRBD1 (5 bases). V gave up 5 bases and J gave up 9 bases, with 13 bases separating them. The CDR3 totals 12 residues. Germline CDR1 and CDR2: SEHNR and FQNEAQ (reference sequence). This chain's CDR3 is CASSPRQNSYTF. Here the CDR3 DNA reads TGTGCCAGCAGCCCTCGACAGAATAGCTACACCTTC.

The genes are TRBV5-1 and TRBJ2-1; D is unclear. The V gene lost 2 bases and the J gene lost 8 bases, with 11 bases spanning the gap. From germline, CDR1 is SGHRS and CDR2 YFSETQ. This CDR3 region has 13 residues. The CDR3 loop reads CASSFRTRDEQFF. The CDR3 bases are TGCGCCAGCAGCTTTAGAACACGCGATGAGCAGTTCTTC.

This clonotype came up a few times. The DNA for the CDR3 is TGTGCCAGCAGCCCTAGAAGTGAAAAACTGTTTTTT. Residues: CASSPRSEKLFF. This chain uses TRBV12-3 or TRBV12-4 with TRBJ1-4; D gene uncertain. The CDR3 extends over 12 amino acids. With 6 bases removed from V and 7 bases from J, the gap between germline ends came to 9 bases.

CDR3 nucleotides: TGTGCCAGCCTGGGACAATCCCTCTACGAGCAGTACTTC. Translating it yields CASLGQSLYEQYF. The chain is built from TRBV6-2 or TRBV6-3 and TRBJ2-7; TRBD1 is a possible D gene (6 bases). Per germline, CDR1 MNHEY and CDR2 SVGEGT. The length of the CDR3 is 13 residues. Between the trimmed V and J ends, which lost 8 bases and 3 bases, there was a span of 14 bases.

This clonotype was seen only a few times. The genes are TRBV10-3 and TRBJ2-5; a possible D gene is TRBD2 (6 bases). Germline V lookup: CDR1 ENHRY, CDR2 SYGVKD. The CDR3 covers 13 residues. The ends were cut back, 7 bases at V and 1 base at J, with 10 bases in the middle. CDR3 amino acids: CAITTSLQETQYF. The CDR3 DNA reads TGTGCCATCACGACTAGTCTCCAAGAGACCCAGTACTTC.

The chain employs TRBV7-3 and TRBJ1-2; the D is unclear. Germline lookup yields CDR1 SGHTA and CDR2 FQGTGA. The CDR3 totals 16 residues. The V end was cut by 5 bases, the J end by 4 bases, with 20 bases between. Here the CDR3 reads CASSHDGGGRFYGYTF. In nucleotides, the CDR3 is TGTGCCAGCAGCCATGACGGCGGAGGCCGCTTCTATGGCTACACCTTC.

This clonotype has only a few counts. V is TRBV4-2 and J is TRBJ2-1; no reliable D call. The V end lost 4 bases, the J end lost 6 bases, and 13 bases lay between the germline ends. Germline CDR1 and CDR2: LGHNA and YNFKEQ. This CDR3 contains 14 residues. This CDR3 is CASSLGPAVNEQFF. The CDR3 DNA is TGTGCCAGCAGCCTGGGCCCAGCAGTCAATGAGCAGTTCTTC.

The gene calls are TRBV6-5 and TRBJ2-7; D is unresolved. Germline V lookup: CDR1 MNHEY, CDR2 SVGAGI. The CDR3 spans 13 residues. V lost 5 bases and J lost 9, with 17 bases in between. CDR3 loop: CASSPSLPSGQYV. DNA for the CDR3: TGTGCCAGCAGTCCATCACTGCCGTCGGGGCAGTACGTC.

The chain couples TRBV27 to TRBJ2-1, with D possibly being TRBD2 (6 bases). The germline CDR1 and CDR2 sequences are MNHEY and SMNVEV (reference sequence). CDR3 length equals 16 residues. Trimming shortened V by 5 bases and J by 4 bases, and 18 bases separated the two germline ends. The CDR3 loop is CASSPLTSSFYNEQFF. The CDR3 DNA reads TGTGCCAGCAGTCCCCTTACTAGCAGCTTTTACAATGAGCAGTTCTTC.